A selection of T cell receptor beta chains follows, all from one sample in a study of blood T cell repertoires in COVID-19. The repertoire was sequenced with immunoSEQ multiplex PCR; TCRdb's copy has only in-frame clones and lacks some. Among about 240,000 clones listed, about 81% were seen once. The specimen sequenced was peripheral blood. These receptors all stem from a woman aged 60-75 years with active or convalescent COVID-19. Both conserved end residues are part of each CDR3. D genes are given only for firm matches. A clone size is listed for some rows: how often the clone was seen (once, few, many), or a class if it is expanded.

abundance: -
d_gene: TRBD1
j_gene: TRBJ2-7
v_gene: TRBV6-6
CDR3nt: TGTGCCAGCAGTAGTCTGGGACAGGGGTCCCACGAGCAGTACTTC
CDR3aa: CASSSLGQGSHEQYF

abundance: -
d_gene: TRBD2
j_gene: TRBJ2-7
v_gene: TRBV7-2
CDR3nt: TGTGCCAGCAGCACACAGGGGGGACTAGCGGGGTTCTCCTACGAGCAGTACTTC
CDR3aa: CASSTQGGLAGFSYEQYF

abundance: -
d_gene: TRBD1
j_gene: TRBJ1-2
v_gene: TRBV6-5
CDR3nt: TGTGCCAGCAGTTTAGACAGGGACAACTATGGCTACACCTTC
CDR3aa: CASSLDRDNYGYTF

abundance: -
d_gene: TRBD2
j_gene: TRBJ2-7
v_gene: TRBV18
CDR3nt: TGTGCCAGCTCACCCCGACTAGCGGGGGGGAAGTACGAGCAGTACTTC
CDR3aa: CASSPRLAGGKYEQYF

abundance: -
d_gene: TRBD1
j_gene: TRBJ1-4
v_gene: TRBV29-1
CDR3nt: TGCAGCGCCGCGACCGGGACAGATAATGAAAAACTGTTTTTT
CDR3aa: CSAATGTDNEKLFF

abundance: -
d_gene: -
j_gene: TRBJ1-2
v_gene: TRBV6-5
CDR3nt: TGTGCCAGCAGTTACGGGGGGACGGGAGTCGTCACCTTC
CDR3aa: CASSYGGTGVVTF

abundance: -
d_gene: TRBD1
j_gene: TRBJ2-5
v_gene: TRBV7-9
CDR3nt: TGTGCCAGCAGCTACGTCGGGACAGGGCGAGAGACCCAGTACTTC
CDR3aa: CASSYVGTGRETQYF

abundance: -
d_gene: TRBD1
j_gene: TRBJ1-1
v_gene: TRBV19
CDR3nt: TGTGCCAGTAGTATAACAGGGGCACCCGTAGCTGAAGCTTTCTTT
CDR3aa: CASSITGAPVAEAFF

abundance: -
d_gene: -
j_gene: TRBJ2-7
v_gene: TRBV19
CDR3nt: TGTGCCAGTAGTTCCCAACAGGGCTACGAGCAGTACTTC
CDR3aa: CASSSQQGYEQYF

abundance: few
d_gene: TRBD1
j_gene: TRBJ1-1
v_gene: TRBV5-5
CDR3nt: TGTGCCAGCATGGGACAGCAGTCAAACACTGAAGCTTTCTTT
CDR3aa: CASMGQQSNTEAFF

abundance: many
d_gene: TRBD2
j_gene: TRBJ2-1
v_gene: TRBV6-5
CDR3nt: TGTGCCAGCAGCCTTAGCGGGGGGGCGATTGAGCAGTTCTTC
CDR3aa: CASSLSGGAIEQFF

abundance: -
d_gene: -
j_gene: TRBJ1-5
v_gene: TRBV7-9
CDR3nt: TGTGCCAGCAGCTTCCACCCCGGGTCAGGGGCGGGTCAGCCCCAGCATTTT
CDR3aa: CASSFHPGSGAGQPQHF

abundance: -
d_gene: TRBD2
j_gene: TRBJ2-2
v_gene: TRBV2
CDR3nt: TGTGCCAGCACCCGTGACGGGGGGGCCCTGGGGGAGCTGTTTTTT
CDR3aa: CASTRDGGALGELFF

abundance: once
d_gene: TRBD2
j_gene: TRBJ2-5
v_gene: TRBV5-8
CDR3nt: TGTGCCAGCCGCTCAGGGGCTAGCGGGGCTTGGGGTGAGACCCAGTACTTC
CDR3aa: CASRSGASGAWGETQYF

abundance: -
d_gene: TRBD2
j_gene: TRBJ2-5
v_gene: TRBV10-3
CDR3nt: TGTGCCATCAGCCTAGCGGGGGGGCCAGAGACCCAGTACTTC
CDR3aa: CAISLAGGPETQYF

abundance: -
d_gene: -
j_gene: TRBJ1-2
v_gene: TRBV9
CDR3nt: TGTGCCAGCAGCTCTCGACAGAGTAACGGCTACACCTTC
CDR3aa: CASSSRQSNGYTF

abundance: -
d_gene: TRBD2
j_gene: TRBJ2-3
v_gene: TRBV7-2
CDR3nt: TGTGCCAGCAGCTTGACGGGACTACTCAGCACAGATACGCAGTATTTT
CDR3aa: CASSLTGLLSTDTQYF

abundance: -
d_gene: TRBD1
j_gene: TRBJ1-3
v_gene: TRBV5-1
CDR3nt: TGCGCCAGCAGCTTCGGTCAGGGGGTCGGTGACACCATATATTTT
CDR3aa: CASSFGQGVGDTIYF

abundance: -
d_gene: -
j_gene: TRBJ2-7
v_gene: TRBV3-1/TRBV3-2
CDR3nt: TGTGCCAGCAGCCAAGTCGGTAGCGTAGCCGAGCAGTACTTC
CDR3aa: CASSQVGSVAEQYF

abundance: -
d_gene: TRBD1
j_gene: TRBJ1-2
v_gene: TRBV5-1
CDR3nt: TGCGCCAGCAGCTTGGCCCGGGACAGGGTCTATGGCTACACCTTC
CDR3aa: CASSLARDRVYGYTF

abundance: -
d_gene: TRBD1
j_gene: TRBJ2-7
v_gene: TRBV18
CDR3nt: TGTGCCAGCTCACGGAATCAGGGGGCGGGGGAGCAGTACTTC
CDR3aa: CASSRNQGAGEQYF

abundance: once
d_gene: TRBD1
j_gene: TRBJ1-2
v_gene: TRBV19
CDR3nt: TGTGCCAGTAACGACAGGGACTATGGCTACACCTTC
CDR3aa: CASNDRDYGYTF

abundance: -
d_gene: TRBD1
j_gene: TRBJ2-5
v_gene: TRBV19
CDR3nt: TGTGCCAGCCGGGACAGGGGAATCCCTTCACAAGAGACCCAGTACTTC
CDR3aa: CASRDRGIPSQETQYF

abundance: -
d_gene: -
j_gene: TRBJ2-1
v_gene: TRBV7-3
CDR3nt: TGTGCCAGCAGCTACCTTGAGGGCAATGAGCAGTTCTTC
CDR3aa: CASSYLEGNEQFF

abundance: -
d_gene: TRBD1
j_gene: TRBJ1-3
v_gene: TRBV3-1/TRBV3-2
CDR3nt: TGTGCCAGCAGCCTTCGGGACAGGATGAACACCATATATTTT
CDR3aa: CASSLRDRMNTIYF

abundance: -
d_gene: -
j_gene: TRBJ2-7
v_gene: TRBV7-7
CDR3nt: TGTGCTAGCAGCGCAGGGCGGGGTTTGGTCGACGAGCAGTACTTC
CDR3aa: CASSAGRGLVDEQYF

abundance: -
d_gene: -
j_gene: TRBJ2-5
v_gene: TRBV2
CDR3nt: TGTGCCAGCAGTGTAGCGTCCGGGGGAGAGACCCAGTACTTC
CDR3aa: CASSVASGGETQYF

abundance: -
d_gene: TRBD1
j_gene: TRBJ1-5
v_gene: TRBV15
CDR3nt: TGTGCCACGTTCGACAGGGGAGGATTCAGCAATCAGCCCCAGCATTTT
CDR3aa: CATFDRGGFSNQPQHF

abundance: -
d_gene: -
j_gene: TRBJ2-3
v_gene: TRBV2
CDR3nt: TGTGCCACCACGGGGGATGAAGATACGCAGTATTTT
CDR3aa: CATTGDEDTQYF

abundance: -
d_gene: TRBD1
j_gene: TRBJ2-7
v_gene: TRBV14
CDR3nt: TGTGCCAGCAGCCTTCGGACAGGGGGGACCTACGAGCAGTACTTC
CDR3aa: CASSLRTGGTYEQYF

abundance: -
d_gene: -
j_gene: TRBJ1-3
v_gene: TRBV7-9
CDR3nt: TGTGCCAGCAGACGGGGCTCTGGAAACACCATATATTTT
CDR3aa: CASRRGSGNTIYF

abundance: -
d_gene: -
j_gene: TRBJ2-7
v_gene: TRBV6-6
CDR3nt: TGTGCCAGCAGCCACGGGCCGGCGGGAGAGCAGTACTTC
CDR3aa: CASSHGPAGEQYF

abundance: -
d_gene: TRBD1
j_gene: TRBJ1-6
v_gene: TRBV7-2
CDR3nt: TGTGCCAGCAGCTCACAGGGGACACCTCCTTCACCCCTCCACTTT
CDR3aa: CASSSQGTPPSPLHF